This entry lists 16 T cell receptor beta chains sequenced from one sample in a study of human T cells and chemical hapten exposure. TCRdb re-derived calls from the RACE reads in MiXCR, one entry per CDR3 protein. The sample includes 120,000 or so distinct CDR3 sequences, around 11% of them seen just once. Time point denoted: patch test 3, about 24 weeks after DPC sensitization. As for treatment: therapeutic diphenylcyclopropenone sensitization with weekly scalp DPC. The sequenced sample was whole blood, obtained in connection with sensitization to the hapten diphenylcyclopropenone (DPC). The receptors derive from a woman in her 50s with alopecia areata. Some clones in this sample may be carry-over from other donors' samples.

The chain links TRBV6-1 to TRBJ1-1; TRBD1 matches at 7 bases. Germline V gene sequence: CDR1 MNHNS, CDR2 SASEGT. V was pared by 5 bases and J by 4 bases, with 7 bases of the junction left unmatched. The CDR3 runs to 14 residues. CDR3 loop: CASSTSGGGTEAFF. The CDR3 DNA sequence: TGTGCCAGCAGTACTTCAGGGGGAGGCACTGAAGCTTTCTTT.

The chain employs TRBV20-1 and TRBJ2-3; a weak D match, TRBD2 (6 bases). The CDR3 loop spans 14 amino acids. V shed 5 bases and J shed 1 base, with 13 bases lying between them. CDR1 is DFQATT, CDR2 SNEGSKA, per germline (reference sequence). The CDR3 nucleotides read TGCAGTGCTCGATCCTGGGGGGGCACAGATACGCAGTATTTT. Translated, it gives CSARSWGGTDTQYF.

This clonotype was counted only a few times. V gene TRBV2 combines with J gene TRBJ1-1; tentative D call: TRBD1 (5 bases). The CDR3 has 13 residues. Germline CDR1 is SNHLY and CDR2 is FYNNEI. With 5 bases removed from V and 6 bases from J, the gap between germline ends came to 13 bases. In nucleotides, the CDR3 is TGTGCCAGCAGTTCTGGGGGTAGGGCTGAAGCTTTCTTT. Translating gives CASSSGGRAEAFF.

The chain combines TRBV20-1 with TRBJ2-7; TRBD2 matches at 12 bases. The germline V gene encodes CDR1 DFQATT and CDR2 SNEGSKA (reference sequence). V shed 5 bases, J shed 1 base, and the junction held 6 bases outside the gene matches. The length of the CDR3 is 15 residues. The CDR3 DNA follows: TGCAGTGCTCTAGCGGGAGGGGGTGGTTCCTACGAGCAGTACTTC. Protein product: CSALAGGGGSYEQYF.

This clonotype was seen only a few times. V and J are TRBV24-1 and TRBJ1-5; D remains ambiguous. The CDR3 sequence is 13 residues long. Trimming removed 4 bases from V and 5 bases from J, with 8 bases in between. The germline V gene has CDR1 KGHDR and CDR2 SFDVKD. The CDR3 loop is CATSEPGDQPQHF. CDR3 nucleotides: TGTGCCACCAGTGAACCGGGAGATCAGCCCCAGCATTTT.

The chain is built from TRBV29-1 and TRBJ2-7, with D uncertain. V was trimmed by 4 bases and J by 2 bases, leaving 9 bases between them. This CDR3 is 12 amino acids long. The germline CDR1 and CDR2 sequences are SQVTM and ANQGSEA. The CDR3 loop is CSVVAGAYEQYF. The CDR3 bases are TGCAGCGTTGTTGCAGGTGCCTACGAGCAGTACTTC.

This clonotype occurred a few times. The chain has TRBV28 and TRBJ1-1; D not certain. Trimming removed 5 bases at V and 1 base at J, with 14 bases between. CDR1 is MDHEN, CDR2 SYDVKM, per germline. The CDR3 consists of 15 residues. Here the CDR3 reads CASSPAPGANTEAFF. The CDR3 DNA sequence: TGTGCCAGCAGTCCCGCCCCCGGTGCGAACACTGAAGCTTTCTTT.

This clonotype was counted only a few times. The rearrangement joins TRBV18 to TRBJ1-4; D gene uncertain. This CDR3 is built from 15 residues. Germline CDR1 reads KGHSH; CDR2 reads LQKENI. V lost 3 bases to trimming and J lost 7 bases, with 15 bases between them. The CDR3 reads CASSPGRPLGEKLFF. The DNA for the CDR3 is TGTGCCAGCTCACCTGGACGCCCCTTGGGTGAAAAACTGTTTTTT.

The rearrangement joins TRBV9 to TRBJ1-1, with 7 bases matching TRBD1. This CDR3 spans 11 amino acids. CDR1 SGDLS and CDR2 YYNGEE come from the germline V gene. V was pared by 3 bases and J by 10 bases, with 3 bases of the junction left unmatched. The CDR3 bases are TGTGCCAGCAGCGCACAGGGGCGAGCTTTCTTT. It codes for CASSAQGRAFF.

The chain links TRBV11-2 to TRBJ2-6, with 8 bases matching TRBD1. Germline CDR1 reads SGHAT; CDR2 reads FQNNGV. The CDR3 has 17 residues. V shed 2 bases and J 0 bases; nucleotides not matched to a gene: 3. This chain's CDR3 is CASSLWTGHSGANVLTF. CDR3 DNA sequence: TGTGCCAGCAGCTTATGGACAGGGCACTCTGGGGCCAACGTCCTGACTTTC.

The table lists this clonotype with a few counts. V usage is TRBV3-1 and J usage is TRBJ1-1; 7 bases agree with TRBD1. There are 14 residues in the CDR3. From germline, CDR1 is LGHDT and CDR2 YNNKEL (reference sequence). V gave up 6 bases and J gave up 1 base; unmatched junction bases: 5. The CDR3 loop reads CASSLGQPNTEAFF. The CDR3 DNA sequence: TGTGCCAGCAGTTTGGGACAGCCGAACACTGAAGCTTTCTTT.

In this sample, this clonotype turned up a few times. The chain carries TRBV15 and TRBJ1-5; D unresolved. The CDR3 loop spans 16 amino acids. Germline V lookup: CDR1 LNHNV, CDR2 YYDKDF (reference sequence). The V gene lost 5 bases and the J gene lost 1 base, with 15 bases spanning the gap. CDR3 residues: CATSGRAPNSNQPQHF. Here the CDR3 DNA reads TGTGCCACCAGCGGCCGGGCCCCTAACAGCAATCAGCCCCAGCATTTT.

This clonotype occurred many times. V and J are TRBV5-1 and TRBJ1-3; 7 bases line up with TRBD1. Looked up from germline, CDR1 is SGHRS and CDR2 is YFSETQ. With 1 base clipped from V and 0 bases from J, the junction kept 13 bases outside the gene matches. CDR3 length: 19 residues. CDR3 sequence: CASSLRSGTAMVSGNTIYF. CDR3 in DNA: TGCGCCAGCAGCTTGAGATCAGGGACAGCCATGGTCTCTGGAAACACCATATATTTT.

This clonotype was seen only a few times. V gene TRBV12-3 or TRBV12-4 combines with J gene TRBJ1-1, with D perhaps matching TRBD1 (5 bases). The V end lost 7 bases, the J end lost 5 bases, and 14 bases lay between the germline ends. The CDR3 extends over 13 amino acids. The CDR3 nucleotides are TGTGCCAGCACTCCCGGGGCAGGGACTGAAGCTTTCTTT. Encoded protein: CASTPGAGTEAFF.

This clonotype was counted ten times or more. J is TRBJ1-5 and V is TRBV7-2; tentative D call: TRBD1 (6 bases). V lost 4 bases and J 2 bases, leaving 12 bases between the germline ends. The CDR3 sequence is 15 residues long. Germline V gives CDR1 SGHTA, CDR2 FQGNSA. This CDR3 reads CASSSQQGGNQPQHF. CDR3 bases: TGTGCCAGCAGCTCCCAACAGGGAGGCAATCAGCCCCAGCATTTT.

A few counts support this clonotype. This chain joins TRBV10-1 and TRBJ2-3, with D hard to call. The CDR3 loop spans 14 amino acids. Trimming left V 3 bases short and J 1 base short, with 8 bases between. Germline CDR1 WNHNN, CDR2 SYGVQD (reference sequence). CDR3 sequence (DNA): TGCGCCAGCAGTGATACGGGTCGCACAGATACGCAGTATTTT. Its protein is CASSDTGRTDTQYF.